This is a list of T cell receptor beta chains from one sample in a study of PD-L1 blockade in urothelial cancer. Produced via immunoSEQ multiplex PCR; TCRdb's table is partial and in-frame only. The sample consists of 100,000 to 150,000 clones, approximately 84% of them appearing once. The material sequenced was PBMCs, taken around atezolizumab (anti-PD-L1) treatment. Every receptor here comes from a man in his fifties with urothelial cancer. CDR3s include the opening cysteine and the closing phenylalanine or tryptophan. Clone size, where shown, is once, few, many, or a class for clones that have expanded.

clone_size j_call v_call cdr3_aa
NA TRBJ1-1 TRBV30 CAWSETGQITEAFF
NA TRBJ1-5 TRBV7-8 CASSLRQGERDQPQHF
NA TRBJ2-7 TRBV19 CASRPGTGGFYEQYF
NA TRBJ1-5 TRBV6-1 CASSDLGQGANQPQHF
NA TRBJ2-5 TRBV5-4 CASSLQGRETQYF
NA TRBJ2-1 TRBV28 CASSLRLAGVRVHEQFF
NA TRBJ1-6 TRBV6-5 CASSSPGGVPSLHF
NA TRBJ1-4 TRBV4-1 CASSQDLAKTNEKLFF
NA TRBJ2-7 TRBV18 CASSPADFMSGEQYF
once TRBJ2-2 TRBV5-1 CASRPGTGSTGELFF
NA TRBJ1-4 TRBV6-1 CASSPYNEKLFF
NA TRBJ2-1 TRBV9 CASSVALAGVPNEQFF
NA TRBJ2-1 TRBV9 CASSPRGMGYNERFF
few TRBJ2-7 TRBV5-1 CASRGLDTYEQYF
NA TRBJ2-7 TRBV6-1 CASSDPATGYEQYF
NA TRBJ2-7 TRBV6-6 CASSYGLKGEQYF
NA TRBJ2-7 TRBV5-4 CASSFQAGNEQYF
NA NA TRBV5-4 CASSFGGALPNYEQYF
NA TRBJ1-1 TRBV5-1 CASSLDPTGMGTEAFF
NA TRBJ2-7 TRBV6-6 CASSRETGGEQYF
NA TRBJ2-3 TRBV28 CASRRTIHSDTQYF
NA TRBJ1-1 TRBV19 CASRSGTVNTEAFF
NA TRBJ2-1 TRBV19 CASSRAGLAGDEQFF
once TRBJ2-7 TRBV7-2 CASSFADSYEQYF
NA TRBJ2-1 TRBV30 CAWSLGTPGNHEQFF
NA TRBJ2-7 TRBV6-5 CASSYADVSGSYEQYF